A selection of T cell receptor beta chains follows, all from one sample in a study of blood T cell repertoires in COVID-19. Profiled with immunoSEQ multiplex PCR; TCRdb holds only in-frame clones, not every one. The table has about 230,000 clones, approximately 83% seen once. The sequenced material came from peripheral blood. All receptors come from a woman aged 50 to 60 with acute or convalescent COVID-19. The CDR3 runs from the conserved cysteine through the conserved F or W. D genes are given only for firm matches. Rows may omit the clone size; those that give it use once, few, many or a size class.

j_gene	abundance	v_gene	d_gene	CDR3aa	CDR3nt
TRBJ2-2	-	TRBV30	-	CAWSLIQGNTGELFF	TGTGCCTGGAGTTTGATCCAGGGGAACACCGGGGAGCTGTTTTTT
TRBJ2-1	-	TRBV23-1	-	CASSQEFSGSYNEQFF	TGCGCCAGCAGTCAGGAGTTTTCGGGCTCCTACAATGAGCAGTTCTTC
TRBJ1-4	-	TRBV4-3	-	CASSQEFKAEKLFF	TGCGCCAGCAGCCAAGAGTTCAAAGCTGAAAAACTGTTTTTT
TRBJ2-7	-	TRBV11-2	TRBD2	CASTFGTSGYEQYF	TGTGCCAGTACGTTCGGGACTAGCGGATACGAGCAGTACTTC
TRBJ1-1	-	TRBV7-9	-	CASSLDSMNTEAFF	TGTGCCAGCAGCTTAGACAGCATGAACACTGAAGCTTTCTTT
TRBJ1-1	-	TRBV27	-	CASSLSRGNTEAFF	TGTGCCAGCAGTTTAAGCAGGGGGAACACTGAAGCTTTCTTT
TRBJ1-2	-	TRBV3-1/TRBV3-2	-	CASSQSGGGYTF	TGTGCCAGCAGCCAATCTGGCGGAGGCTACACCTTC
TRBJ2-7	once	TRBV5-1	TRBD1	CASSPGQGAHEQYF	TGCGCCAGCAGCCCAGGACAGGGGGCGCACGAGCAGTACTTC
TRBJ2-5	-	TRBV10-3	TRBD2	CAISDSAGEGQETQYF	TGTGCCATCAGTGATTCGGCGGGAGAGGGGCAAGAGACCCAGTACTTC
TRBJ1-5	-	TRBV7-2	-	CASSPTSGGQPQHF	TGTGCCAGCAGCCCCACGAGCGGGGGGCAGCCCCAGCATTTT
TRBJ2-5	-	TRBV11-2	-	CASTGGGETQYF	TGTGCCAGCACCGGGGGTGGGGAGACCCAGTACTTC
TRBJ1-4	-	TRBV19	-	CASSQDSTNEKLFF	TGTGCCAGTAGTCAGGACTCAACTAATGAAAAACTGTTTTTT
TRBJ1-4	-	TRBV5-1	-	CASSASGKLFF	TGCGCCAGCAGCGCCAGCGGAAAACTGTTTTTT
TRBJ1-1	-	TRBV5-1	-	CASRQLQGSGEAFF	TGCGCCAGCAGGCAACTGCAGGGTTCAGGAGAAGCTTTCTTT
TRBJ2-1	-	TRBV7-8	TRBD2	CASSSRTSGSWNEQFF	TGTGCCAGCAGCTCTAGGACTAGCGGGAGTTGGAATGAGCAGTTCTTC
TRBJ2-1	-	TRBV10-2	-	CASSDWGRYNEQFF	TGCGCCAGCAGTGATTGGGGGAGGTACAATGAGCAGTTCTTC
TRBJ2-7	-	TRBV4-1	-	CASSQEGGGSAYEQYF	TGCGCCAGCAGCCAAGAGGGTGGCGGGTCGGCCTACGAGCAGTACTTC
TRBJ1-5	-	TRBV10-3	TRBD1	CATDTGDSNQPQHF	TGTGCCACCGATACAGGGGATAGCAATCAGCCCCAGCATTTT
TRBJ2-7	-	TRBV27	-	CASSLSVGGYEQYF	TGTGCCAGCAGTTTATCGGTGGGGGGCTACGAGCAGTACTTC
TRBJ2-2	-	TRBV3-1/TRBV3-2	TRBD1	CASISSGQGAVCPGELFF	TGTGCCAGCATTTCAAGTGGTCAGGGGGCTGTTTGCCCCGGGGAGCTGTTTTTT
TRBJ2-7	-	TRBV7-8	TRBD2	CASSLATGGGASEQYF	TGTGCCAGCAGCTTAGCTACCGGCGGGGGGGCTTCGGAGCAGTACTTC
TRBJ1-3	few	TRBV7-2	TRBD1	CASSPSTGNSGNTIYF	TGTGCCAGCAGCCCTTCGACAGGGAACTCTGGAAACACCATATATTTT
TRBJ1-2	-	TRBV19	TRBD1	CASSITGQGYGYTF	TGTGCCAGTAGTATAACGGGACAGGGATACGGCTACACCTTC
TRBJ1-5	-	TRBV12-3/TRBV12-4	-	CASSLNLGQPQHF	TGTGCCAGCAGTTTGAATCTGGGCCAGCCCCAGCATTTT
TRBJ2-1	-	TRBV15	TRBD2	CATSRGLDSGGEQFF	TGTGCCACCAGCAGAGGTCTAGATTCCGGGGGGGAGCAGTTCTTC
TRBJ2-7	-	TRBV6-1	TRBD1	CASSDRTGRTEQYF	TGTGCCAGCAGTGACCGGACAGGTCGAACCGAGCAGTACTTC
TRBJ2-3	-	TRBV2	TRBD1	CASSDDRGLTDTQYF	TGTGCCAGCAGTGATGACAGGGGACTCACAGATACGCAGTATTTT
TRBJ2-7	-	TRBV7-9	TRBD1	CASSLGTASYEQYF	TGTGCCAGCAGCCTCGGGACAGCCTCCTACGAGCAGTACTTC
TRBJ2-5	-	TRBV7-9	-	CASSLTGRDQYF	TGTGCCAGCAGCTTAACAGGGCGAGACCAGTACTTC
TRBJ2-7	-	TRBV27	TRBD2	CASRKSGGHEQYF	TGTGCCAGCAGAAAAAGCGGGGGCCACGAGCAGTACTTC
TRBJ2-3	few	TRBV2	TRBD2	CASSPRTGGDTQYF	TGTGCCAGCAGTCCCCGGACGGGGGGGGATACGCAGTATTTT
TRBJ2-4	-	TRBV4-3	-	CASSVQKGNIQYF	TGCGCCAGCAGTGTCCAAAAGGGGAACATTCAGTACTTC
TRBJ1-6	-	TRBV5-6	-	CASSFGPSGVRSPLHF	TGTGCCAGCAGCTTTGGCCCGTCAGGGGTTAGGTCACCCCTCCACTTT
TRBJ1-4	once	TRBV28	TRBD1	CASSRRGPTGNNEKLFF	TGTGCCAGCAGTCGCAGGGGACCGACAGGGAATAATGAAAAACTGTTTTTT
TRBJ2-7	-	TRBV5-1	-	CASSLVGGSYEQYF	TGCGCCAGCAGCTTGGTGGGGGGCTCCTACGAGCAGTACTTC
TRBJ2-5	-	TRBV10-3	-	CAISESGETQYF	TGTGCCATCAGTGAGTCGGGCGAGACCCAGTACTTC
TRBJ2-1	-	TRBV13	TRBD2	CANSGLAGVHEQFF	TGTGCCAATTCGGGGCTAGCGGGAGTCCATGAGCAGTTCTTC
TRBJ2-7	-	TRBV12-3/TRBV12-4	-	CASSKYSSYEQYF	TGTGCCAGCAGTAAATACAGCAGCTACGAGCAGTACTTC
TRBJ2-1	-	TRBV4-3	-	CASSQDFGSYNEQFF	TGCGCCAGCAGCCAAGATTTCGGCTCCTACAATGAGCAGTTCTTC
TRBJ2-3	-	TRBV5-1	TRBD1	CASSLDRGYTDTQYF	TGCGCCAGCAGCTTGGACAGGGGATACACAGATACGCAGTATTTT
TRBJ1-3	-	TRBV2	-	CASRLRAAGNTIYF	TGTGCCAGCAGACTCAGGGCTGCGGGAAACACCATATATTTT
TRBJ1-1	-	TRBV12-5	TRBD1	CASGWGQGRDTEAFF	TGTGCTAGTGGTTGGGGACAGGGTAGGGACACTGAAGCTTTCTTT
TRBJ1-2	-	TRBV3-1/TRBV3-2	-	CASSQGQNSVFGYTF	TGTGCCAGCAGCCAAGGACAGAACTCCGTTTTCGGCTACACCTTC
TRBJ1-3	-	TRBV6-1	-	CASSEAGRGAGNTIYF	TGTGCCAGCAGTGAAGCGGGGAGGGGAGCTGGAAACACCATATATTTT
TRBJ2-1	-	TRBV25-1	TRBD2	CASSEWGTSGRADEQFF	TGTGCCAGCAGTGAATGGGGGACTAGCGGGAGGGCCGATGAGCAGTTCTTC
TRBJ2-7	-	TRBV30	TRBD2	CAWRTDGLAGEKQYF	TGTGCCTGGAGGACCGATGGACTAGCGGGCGAGAAGCAGTACTTC